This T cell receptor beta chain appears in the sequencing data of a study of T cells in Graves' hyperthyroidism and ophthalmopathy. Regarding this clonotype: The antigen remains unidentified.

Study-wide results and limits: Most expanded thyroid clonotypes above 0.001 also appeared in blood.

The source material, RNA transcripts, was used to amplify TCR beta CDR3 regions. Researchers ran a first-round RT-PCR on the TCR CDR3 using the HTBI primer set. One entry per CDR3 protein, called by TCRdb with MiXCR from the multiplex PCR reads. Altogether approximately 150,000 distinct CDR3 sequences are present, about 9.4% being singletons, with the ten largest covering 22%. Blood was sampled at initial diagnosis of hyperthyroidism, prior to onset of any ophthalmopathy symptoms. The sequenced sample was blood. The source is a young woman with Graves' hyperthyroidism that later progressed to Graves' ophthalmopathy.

Written as DNA, the CDR3 is TGTGCCAGCAGTTTACGGCTGGCCTACAATGAGCAGTTCTTC. Encoded protein: CASSLRLAYNEQFF. V is TRBV27 and J is TRBJ2-1; no firm D call. V lost 2 bases and J 2 bases, leaving 7 bases between the germline ends. Per germline, CDR1 MNHEY and CDR2 SMNVEV (reference sequence). The CDR3 covers 14 residues.